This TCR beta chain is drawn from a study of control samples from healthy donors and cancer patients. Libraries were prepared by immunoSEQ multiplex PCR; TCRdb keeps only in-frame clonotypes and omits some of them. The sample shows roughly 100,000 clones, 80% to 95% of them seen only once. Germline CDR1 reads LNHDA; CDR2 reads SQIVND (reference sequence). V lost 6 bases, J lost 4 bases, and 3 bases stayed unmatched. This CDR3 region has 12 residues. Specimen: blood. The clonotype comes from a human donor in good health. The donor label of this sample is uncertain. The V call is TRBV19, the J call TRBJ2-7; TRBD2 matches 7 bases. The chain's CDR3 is CASSPGGYEQYF. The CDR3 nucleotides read TGTGCCAGTAGCCCCGGGGGGTACGAGCAGTACTTC. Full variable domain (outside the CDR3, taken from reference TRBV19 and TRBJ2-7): DGGITQSPKYLFRKEGQNVTLSCEQNLNHDAMYWYRQDPGQGLRLIYYSQIVNDFQKGDIAEGYSVSREKKESFPLTVTSAQKNPTAFYLCASSPGGYEQYFGPGTRLTVT.